The rows below give T cell receptor beta chains drawn from one sample of a study of neurological immune-mediated disorders. TCRdb redid the calling of the 5' RACE reads with MiXCR, one entry per CDR3 protein. The sample shows roughly 75,000 distinct CDR3 sequences, about 13% of them seen only once. Sequenced: PBMCs. The receptor source for this set is a female donor with HTLV-1-associated myelopathy (HAM/TSP). CDR3s include the opening cysteine and the closing phenylalanine or tryptophan.

v_gene: TRBV5-1
j_gene: TRBJ2-1
CDR3aa: CASSWKDADNEQFF

v_gene: TRBV5-5
j_gene: TRBJ2-5
CDR3aa: CASTGTNLQETQYF

v_gene: TRBV5-1
j_gene: TRBJ2-1
CDR3aa: CASSSRGPTHNEQFF

v_gene: TRBV20-1
j_gene: TRBJ2-2
CDR3aa: CSARRGRNTGELFF

v_gene: TRBV5-1
j_gene: TRBJ2-1
CDR3aa: CASSLESSRGWDEQFF

v_gene: TRBV12-3/TRBV12-4
j_gene: TRBJ2-6
CDR3aa: CASNVGGANVLTF

v_gene: TRBV20-1
j_gene: TRBJ2-3
CDR3aa: CSASHPRGEDTQYF

v_gene: TRBV28
j_gene: TRBJ2-7
CDR3aa: CASKYGGGGGHEQYF

v_gene: TRBV15
j_gene: TRBJ2-3
CDR3aa: CATSRPDQGASQYF

v_gene: TRBV24-1
j_gene: TRBJ2-3
CDR3aa: CATSNGGSTDTQYF

v_gene: TRBV3-1
j_gene: TRBJ1-6
CDR3aa: CASSPVTYNSPLHF

v_gene: TRBV12-3/TRBV12-4
j_gene: TRBJ2-1
CDR3aa: CASSLVAGEDEQFF

v_gene: TRBV10-3
j_gene: TRBJ1-2
CDR3aa: CAISVDRNYGYTF

v_gene: TRBV6-5
j_gene: TRBJ1-1
CDR3aa: CASSYKGSNTEAFF

v_gene: TRBV5-1
j_gene: TRBJ2-3
CDR3aa: CASSSGLAGTDTQYF

v_gene: TRBV5-1
j_gene: TRBJ2-3
CDR3aa: CASSWWKEGTDTQYF

v_gene: TRBV7-9
j_gene: TRBJ1-1
CDR3aa: CASSPTGQGGGNTEAFF

v_gene: TRBV7-9
j_gene: TRBJ2-3
CDR3aa: CASSHFVGDTQYF

v_gene: TRBV6-6
j_gene: TRBJ2-7
CDR3aa: CASSYVQGSSYEQYF

v_gene: TRBV4-1
j_gene: TRBJ2-3
CDR3aa: CASSPGERTDTQYF

v_gene: TRBV20-1
j_gene: TRBJ1-5
CDR3aa: CSAIGVRGSNQPQHF

v_gene: TRBV12-3/TRBV12-4
j_gene: TRBJ2-7
CDR3aa: CASSTTKKREEQYF

v_gene: TRBV28
j_gene: TRBJ2-4
CDR3aa: CASSFTGIGKNIQYF

v_gene: TRBV5-5
j_gene: TRBJ2-5
CDR3aa: CASSSIGQFQETQYF